The TCR delta chain under discussion was sequenced for a study of human gamma delta and Vdelta1 T cells. Overall study findings and caveats: Delta One T cells were reportedly polyclonal and broadly cytotoxic against acute myeloid leukemia.

TCRdb re-called the PCR reads via CATT. The sample has about 13,000 delta-chain clones, less than 60% seen once. Notes on this clone: No antigen is known for it.

V was pared by 0 bases and J by 0 bases, with 24 bases of the junction left unmatched. The CDR3 spans 23 residues. From germline, CDR1 is TSWWSYY and CDR2 QGS. This TCR was sampled from a human donor in good health. The chain couples TRDV1 to TRDJ1; 8 nucleotides agree with TRDD3. The source material was Vdelta1 gamma-delta T cells from blood grown in culture (DOT cells). The CDR3 spells CALGELSNTGVWGRPQYTDKLIF. The CDR3 DNA reads TGTGCTCTTGGGGAACTTTCGAATACAGGCGTCTGGGGGAGACCCCAGTACACCGATAAACTCATCTTT.